This T cell receptor (beta chain) came from a study of vaccination effects on CD4 cells after COVID-19. This clone appeared a few times. Its antigen is still unknown. Measured with immunoSEQ multiplex PCR; TCRdb has only the in-frame clones, and not every one. The sample shows about 15,000 clones, approximately 70% of them seen only once. Antigen-specific CD4+ T cells were expanded with viral peptide pools in the ViraFEST assay before sequencing. Having been cultured for 10 days, the cells underwent CD4+ T cell isolation. Each participant was given two doses of one vaccine (BNT162b2 or mRNA-1273). The researchers cultured fewer than 2.5 million PBMC per well with 8 to 10 IU/ml IL-2 and around 9.5 ug/ml peptides. V lost 6 bases and J lost 1, with 12 bases in between. Germline CDR1 is ENHRY and CDR2 is SYGVKD. The CDR3 runs to 14 residues.

This TCR was recovered from a human donor who received a COVID-19 vaccine. The rearrangement links TRBV10-3 to TRBJ1-1; D ambiguous. Material: CD4+ T cells from PBMCs cultured with SARS-CoV-2 spike peptides, obtained after COVID-19 vaccination. CDR3 sequence: CAISLAPGNTEAFF. The CDR3 bases are TGTGCCATCAGCCTTGCCCCGGGGAACACTGAAGCTTTCTTT.